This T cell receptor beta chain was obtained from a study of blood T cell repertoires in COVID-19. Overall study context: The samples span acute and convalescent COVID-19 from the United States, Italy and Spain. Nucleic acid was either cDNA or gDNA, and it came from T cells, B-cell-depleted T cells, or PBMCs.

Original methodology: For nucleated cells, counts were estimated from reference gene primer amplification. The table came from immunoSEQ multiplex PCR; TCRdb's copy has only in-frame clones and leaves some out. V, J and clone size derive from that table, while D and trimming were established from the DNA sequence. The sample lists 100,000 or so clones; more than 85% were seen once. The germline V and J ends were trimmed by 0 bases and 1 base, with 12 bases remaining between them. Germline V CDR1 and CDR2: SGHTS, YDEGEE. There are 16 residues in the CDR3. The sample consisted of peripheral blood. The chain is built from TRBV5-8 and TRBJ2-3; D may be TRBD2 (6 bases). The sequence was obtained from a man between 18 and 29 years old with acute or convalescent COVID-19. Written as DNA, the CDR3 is TGTGCCAGCAGCTTGGGGGGGGTGCCCGGCACAGATACGCAGTATTTT. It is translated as CASSLGGVPGTDTQYF.